This T cell receptor beta chain stems from a study of response to subunit inactivated influenza vaccine. MiXCR, run by TCRdb on the RT-PCR reads, gives a single entry per CDR3 protein. The table lists 550,000 to 650,000 distinct CDR3 sequences, 10% to 15% of them singletons. This clonotype showed up many times. The TCR sequence derives from a man over 45 who received an inactivated influenza vaccine. The specimen was PBMCs from blood, collected on the day of vaccination.

The CDR3, as DNA: TGCGCCAGCAGCAGAGGGACAGGGGGCTCCTACGAGCAGTACTTC. It encodes CASSRGTGGSYEQYF. The chain carries TRBV5-1 and TRBJ2-7; 11 nucleotides agree with TRBD1. J was trimmed by 0 bases and V by 4 bases; bases with no gene match: 3. CDR1 is SGHRS and CDR2 is YFSETQ in the germline V gene. This CDR3 is 15 amino acids long.